The sequence of this T cell receptor (beta chain) was determined in a study of Graves' ophthalmopathy and Graves' hyperthyroidism. This clonotype was seen many times. Germline is not matched at one junction end, which may reflect a read error. CDR3 length: 13 residues. Germline-derived CDR1 and CDR2 are DFQATT and SNEGSKA (reference sequence). Beta-chain TCR CDR3 regions were amplified from RNA transcripts. The first-round RT-PCR employed HTBI primers together with the Qiagen OneStep RT-PCR kit. A multiplex PCR was then performed as the second round. TCRdb re-derived calls from the multiplex PCR reads in MiXCR, one entry per CDR3 protein. The data contain around 400,000 distinct CDR3 sequences, about 17% of them singletons.

This chain uses TRBV20-1 with TRBJ2-7, with D perhaps being TRBD1 or TRBD2 (5 bases each). The sequence was collected from a woman in her late teens or twenties with Graves' ophthalmopathy. Sequenced sample: peripheral blood. The CDR3 DNA sequence: TGCAGTGCTAAACCGGGACCGGGATCTCCGGGATCTTTC. Its protein is CSAKPGPGSPGSF.